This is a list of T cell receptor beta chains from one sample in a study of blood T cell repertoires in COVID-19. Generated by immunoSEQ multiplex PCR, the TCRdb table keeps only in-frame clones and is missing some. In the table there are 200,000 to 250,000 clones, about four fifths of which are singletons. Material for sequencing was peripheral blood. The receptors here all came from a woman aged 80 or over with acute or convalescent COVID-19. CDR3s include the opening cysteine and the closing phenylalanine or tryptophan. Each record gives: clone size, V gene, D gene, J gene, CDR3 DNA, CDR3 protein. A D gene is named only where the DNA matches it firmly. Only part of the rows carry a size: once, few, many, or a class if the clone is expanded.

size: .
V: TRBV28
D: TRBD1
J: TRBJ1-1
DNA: TGTGCCAGCAGTTTATCCGGCAGGGGGCTGACTGAAGCTTTCTTT
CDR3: CASSLSGRGLTEAFF

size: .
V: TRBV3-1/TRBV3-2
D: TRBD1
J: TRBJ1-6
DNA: TGTGCCAGCAGCCAAGGGACAGGGTTGAATTCACCCCTCCACTTT
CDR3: CASSQGTGLNSPLHF

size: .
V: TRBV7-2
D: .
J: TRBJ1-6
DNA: TGTGCCAGCAGCTTAAGTCAGAATTCACCCCTCCACTTT
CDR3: CASSLSQNSPLHF

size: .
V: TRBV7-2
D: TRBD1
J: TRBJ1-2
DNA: TGTGCCAGCAGCTTAGACAGGGGAAACTATGGCTACACCTTC
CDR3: CASSLDRGNYGYTF

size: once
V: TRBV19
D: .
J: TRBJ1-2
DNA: TGTGCCAGTAGTGTCACAAGAAACTATGGCTACACCTTC
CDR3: CASSVTRNYGYTF

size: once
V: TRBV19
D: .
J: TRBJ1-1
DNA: TGTGCCAGTAGTATACAGGGGCAGACTGAAGCTTTCTTT
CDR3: CASSIQGQTEAFF

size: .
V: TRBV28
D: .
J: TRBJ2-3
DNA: TGTGCCACCCTCGGGATAGATACGCAGTATTTT
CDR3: CATLGIDTQYF

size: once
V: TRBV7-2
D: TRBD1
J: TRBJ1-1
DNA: TGTGTCAGCAGCTTAGTCGGACAGGGGGGGACTGAAGCTTTCTTT
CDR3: CVSSLVGQGGTEAFF

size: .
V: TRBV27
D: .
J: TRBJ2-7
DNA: TGTGCCAGCCGGGGTTCAGGGGCTATCTACGAGCAGTACTTC
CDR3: CASRGSGAIYEQYF

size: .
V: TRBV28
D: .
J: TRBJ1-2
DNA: TGTGCCAGCAGAACCCTTCGGGTCGGGGTGCGGGGCTACACCTTC
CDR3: CASRTLRVGVRGYTF

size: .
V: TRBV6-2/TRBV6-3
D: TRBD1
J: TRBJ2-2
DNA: TGTGCCAGCAGTTTGGACAGGGCTAACGGGGAGCTGTTTTTT
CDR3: CASSLDRANGELFF

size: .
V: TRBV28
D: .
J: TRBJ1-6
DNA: TGTGCCAGCAGTCAGGGGCTTACTAATTCACCCCTCCACTTT
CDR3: CASSQGLTNSPLHF

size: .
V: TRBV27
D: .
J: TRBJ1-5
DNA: TGTGCCAGCAGTTTCTTCGGGAGTCAGCCCCAGCATTTT
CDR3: CASSFFGSQPQHF

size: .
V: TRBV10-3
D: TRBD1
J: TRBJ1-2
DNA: TGTGCCATCTCCCCACAGGGGAACTATGGCTACACCTTC
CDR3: CAISPQGNYGYTF

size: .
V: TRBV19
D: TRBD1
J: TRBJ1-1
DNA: TGTGCCAGTACCAGACAGGGGTCGGGAAACACTGAAGCTTTCTTT
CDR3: CASTRQGSGNTEAFF

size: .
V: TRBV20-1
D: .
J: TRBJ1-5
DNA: TGCAGTGCTAGTTCCGGAGGATCGGGACAGCCCCAGCATTTT
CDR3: CSASSGGSGQPQHF

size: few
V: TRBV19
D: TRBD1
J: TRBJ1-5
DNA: TGTGCCAGTAGTTTCGTACAGGGGAAAGTTCAGCCCCAGCATTTT
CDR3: CASSFVQGKVQPQHF

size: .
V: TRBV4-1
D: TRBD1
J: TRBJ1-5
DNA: TGCGCCAGCAGCCAAGGATTACAGGGGGCAGGTAGCAATCAGCCCCAGCATTTT
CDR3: CASSQGLQGAGSNQPQHF

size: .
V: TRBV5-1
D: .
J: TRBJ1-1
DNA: TGCGCCAGCAGGGACAGCATTTGGATGGGTGAAGCTTTCTTT
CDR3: CASRDSIWMGEAFF

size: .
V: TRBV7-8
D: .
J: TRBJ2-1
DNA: TGTGCCAGCAATCGACTCAGGACTGCGGGTGATGAGCAGTTCTTC
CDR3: CASNRLRTAGDEQFF

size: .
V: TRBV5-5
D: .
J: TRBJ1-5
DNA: TGTGCCAGCAGCTTGGGGGACCTGGCGGGGGGCGTTGGCAATCAGCCCCAGCATTTT
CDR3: CASSLGDLAGGVGNQPQHF

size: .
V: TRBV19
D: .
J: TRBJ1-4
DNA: TGTGCCAGTAGTAGTGGTCCGGGTGAAAAACTGTTTTTT
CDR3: CASSSGPGEKLFF

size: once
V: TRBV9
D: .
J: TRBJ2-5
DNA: TGTGCCAGCAGCGTAGCGGTTAATAGAGAGACCCAGTACTTC
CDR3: CASSVAVNRETQYF

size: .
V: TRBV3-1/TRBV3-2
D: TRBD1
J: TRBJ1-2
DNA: TGTGCCAGCAGCCAAGGGACAGGGGGCGATGGCTACACCTTC
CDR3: CASSQGTGGDGYTF

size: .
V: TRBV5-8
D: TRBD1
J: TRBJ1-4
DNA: TGTGCCAGCGGACAGGGGAGGGATAATGAAAAACTGTTTTTT
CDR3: CASGQGRDNEKLFF

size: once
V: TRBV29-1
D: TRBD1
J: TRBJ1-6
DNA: TGCAGCGTACCGGGACAGATTGACCCAAGGAATTCACCCCTCCACTTT
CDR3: CSVPGQIDPRNSPLHF

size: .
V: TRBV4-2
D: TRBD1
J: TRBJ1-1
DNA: TGTGCCAGCAGCCCTGAGACAGGGGGCTCGAACACTGAAGCTTTCTTT
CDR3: CASSPETGGSNTEAFF

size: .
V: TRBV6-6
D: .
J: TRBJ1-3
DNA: TGTGCCAGCAGGCGGACAGACACAAGCTCTGGAAACACCATATATTTT
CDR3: CASRRTDTSSGNTIYF

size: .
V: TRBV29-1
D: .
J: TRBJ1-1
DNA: TGCAGCGTTGAAGAAGTCCAGGACACTGAAGCTTTCTTT
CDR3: CSVEEVQDTEAFF

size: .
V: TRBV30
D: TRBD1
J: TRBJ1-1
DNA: TGTGCCTGGAGTCGACAGGGAAGGTACACTGAAGCTTTCTTT
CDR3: CAWSRQGRYTEAFF

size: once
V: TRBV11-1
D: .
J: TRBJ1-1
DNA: TGTGCCAGCAGCTTAGGACGGGGCACTGAAGCTTTCTTT
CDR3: CASSLGRGTEAFF

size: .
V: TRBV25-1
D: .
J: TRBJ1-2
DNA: TGTGCCAGCAGTGAAGCAGGGAAAGTTGGTGGCTACACCTTC
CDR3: CASSEAGKVGGYTF

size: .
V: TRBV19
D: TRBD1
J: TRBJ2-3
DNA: TGTGCCAGTAGTATTTACCAGGGGGCGAAAGATACGCAGTATTTT
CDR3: CASSIYQGAKDTQYF

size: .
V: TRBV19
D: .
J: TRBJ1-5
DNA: TGTGCCAGTAGTAGGACAGCCAAGGGGTATAGCAATCAGCCCCAGCATTTT
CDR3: CASSRTAKGYSNQPQHF

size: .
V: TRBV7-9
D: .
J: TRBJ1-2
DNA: TGTGCCAGCGTGCTTGGGGGGGCAAGCTATGGCTACACCTTC
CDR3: CASVLGGASYGYTF

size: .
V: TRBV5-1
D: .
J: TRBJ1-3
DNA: TGCGCCAGCAGCTTGGGACAGATCTCTGGAAACACCATATATTTT
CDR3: CASSLGQISGNTIYF

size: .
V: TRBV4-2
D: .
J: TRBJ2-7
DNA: TGTGCCAGCAGCCAAGGTCTAATTGGCTCCTACGAGCAGTACTTC
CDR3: CASSQGLIGSYEQYF

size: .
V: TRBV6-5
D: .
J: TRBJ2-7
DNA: TGTGCCAGCGAGGCAGCCAACTCCTACGAGCAGTACTTC
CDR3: CASEAANSYEQYF

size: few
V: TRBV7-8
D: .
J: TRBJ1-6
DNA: TGTGCCAGCAGCGACAGGAGAAGCTCCTATAATTCACCCCTCCACTTT
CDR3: CASSDRRSSYNSPLHF

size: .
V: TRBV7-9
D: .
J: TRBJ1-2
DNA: TGTGCCAGCAGCTTAAAGACAGATCACTACACCTTC
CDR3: CASSLKTDHYTF

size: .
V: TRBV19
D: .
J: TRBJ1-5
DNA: TGTGCCAGTAGTATCCCCCTATCCTCCGCTCAGCCCCAGCATTTT
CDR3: CASSIPLSSAQPQHF

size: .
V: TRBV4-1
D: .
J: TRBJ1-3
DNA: TGCGCCAGCAGCGAAGGGAGGTTGTCTGGAAACACCATATATTTT
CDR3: CASSEGRLSGNTIYF

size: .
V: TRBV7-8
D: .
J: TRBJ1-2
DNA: TGTGCCAGCAGCTTAGTTGGGGGCGGCTATGGCTACACCTTC
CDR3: CASSLVGGGYGYTF

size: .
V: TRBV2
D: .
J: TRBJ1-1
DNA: TGTGCCAGCAGTGGCAGGGGATCTCTAATGAACACTGAAGCTTTCTTT
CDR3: CASSGRGSLMNTEAFF

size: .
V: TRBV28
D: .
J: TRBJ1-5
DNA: TGTGCCAGCATAACCGGGGGACTGAATCAGCCCCAGCATTTT
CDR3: CASITGGLNQPQHF

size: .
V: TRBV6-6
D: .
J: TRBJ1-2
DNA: TGTGCCAGCAGTAGCCCCGGGGGGAACTATGGCTACACCTTC
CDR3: CASSSPGGNYGYTF

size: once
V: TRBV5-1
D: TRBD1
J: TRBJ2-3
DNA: TGCGCCAGCAGCTTCTCGTACAGGGGCGCAGATACGCAGTATTTT
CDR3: CASSFSYRGADTQYF

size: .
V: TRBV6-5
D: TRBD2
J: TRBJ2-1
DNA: TGTGCCAGCAGGACGCCGGGACTAGCGGGCAATGAGCAGTTCTTC
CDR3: CASRTPGLAGNEQFF

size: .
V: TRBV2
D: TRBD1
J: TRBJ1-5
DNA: TGTGCCAGCAGCTCAACAGGGGGCGGGTGGCAGCCCCAGCATTTT
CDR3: CASSSTGGGWQPQHF

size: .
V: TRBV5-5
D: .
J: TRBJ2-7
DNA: TGTGCCAGCAGCTATGAGTCACGAAGCCACGAGCAGTACTTC
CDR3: CASSYESRSHEQYF

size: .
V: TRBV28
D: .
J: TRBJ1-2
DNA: TGTGCCAGCAGTCCCCGAGGAGGGGCACGAGGTGGCTACACCTTC
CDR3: CASSPRGGARGGYTF

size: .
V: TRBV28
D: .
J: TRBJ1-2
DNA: TGTGCCAGCAGTTTAGGGGCACGGGGCTACACCTTC
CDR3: CASSLGARGYTF

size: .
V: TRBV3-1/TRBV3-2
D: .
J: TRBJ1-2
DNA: TGTGCCAGCAGCCTATCGGGACTGACGCAATCAAACTATGGCTACACCTTC
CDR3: CASSLSGLTQSNYGYTF

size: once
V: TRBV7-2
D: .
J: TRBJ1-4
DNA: TGTGCCAGCAGCTTGTTACAGGATAATGAAAAACTGTTTTTT
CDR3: CASSLLQDNEKLFF

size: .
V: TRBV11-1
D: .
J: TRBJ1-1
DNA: TGTGCCAGCAGCTTACTTACGGGGTTTAACACTGAAGCTTTCTTT
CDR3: CASSLLTGFNTEAFF

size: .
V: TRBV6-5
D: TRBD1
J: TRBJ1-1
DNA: TGTGCCAGCAGGGGGACAGCGAACACTGAAGCTTTCTTT
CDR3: CASRGTANTEAFF

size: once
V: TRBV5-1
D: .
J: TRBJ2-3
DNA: TGCGCCAGCAGGGCCCCTGGGGATGAGGGTACGCAGTATTTT
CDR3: CASRAPGDEGTQYF